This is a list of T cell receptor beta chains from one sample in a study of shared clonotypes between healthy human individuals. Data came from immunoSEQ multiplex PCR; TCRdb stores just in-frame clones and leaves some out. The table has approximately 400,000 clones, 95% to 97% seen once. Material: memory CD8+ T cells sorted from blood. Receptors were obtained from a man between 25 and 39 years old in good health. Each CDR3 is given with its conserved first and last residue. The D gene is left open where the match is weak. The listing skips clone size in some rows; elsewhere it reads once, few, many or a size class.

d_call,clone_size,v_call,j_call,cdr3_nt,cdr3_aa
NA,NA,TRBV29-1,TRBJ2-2,TGCAGCGTTGACAGGGGCTTCAACACCGGGGAGCTGTTTTTT,CSVDRGFNTGELFF
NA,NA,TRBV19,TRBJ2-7,TGTGCCAACCTCCCTAGGGAAGGAAACTCCTACGAGCAGTACTTC,CANLPREGNSYEQYF
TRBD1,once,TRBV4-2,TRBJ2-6,TGTGCCAGCAGCCACCATATCCGACAGGGCGCCCTACTCTCTGGGGCCAACGTCCTGACTTTC,CASSHHIRQGALLSGANVLTF
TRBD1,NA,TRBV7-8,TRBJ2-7,TGTGCCAGCAGCTTAGGCCGTATGGGACAGGGGGCGGACGAGCAGTACTTC,CASSLGRMGQGADEQYF
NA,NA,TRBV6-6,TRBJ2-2,TGTGCCAGCAAAAAGACCACCGGGGAGCTGTTTTTT,CASKKTTGELFF
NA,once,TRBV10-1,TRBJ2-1,TGCGCCAGCAGTGATGAGGGAGGTATGGATGAGCAGTTCTTC,CASSDEGGMDEQFF
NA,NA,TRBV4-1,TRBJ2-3,TGCGCCAGCAAAATCCTACTAATTGGCACAGATACGCAGTATTTT,CASKILLIGTDTQYF
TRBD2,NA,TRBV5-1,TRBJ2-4,TGCGCCAGCAGCTTGTGGACTAGCGGGAGGGCGGATCACAAAAACATTCAGTACTTC,CASSLWTSGRADHKNIQYF
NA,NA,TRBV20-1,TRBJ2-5,TGCAGTGAGGCAGGGGTCGAGACCCAGTACTTC,CSEAGVETQYF
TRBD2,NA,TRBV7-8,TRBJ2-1,TGTGCCAGCAGCTCCCCCGGACTAGCGGGAGATCAATTCTTC,CASSSPGLAGDQFF
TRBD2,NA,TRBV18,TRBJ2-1,TGTGCCAGCTCACTCAGAGGGGCGGGACTAGGAAACAATGAGCAGTTCTTC,CASSLRGAGLGNNEQFF
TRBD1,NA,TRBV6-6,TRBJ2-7,TGTGCCAGCAGGTACCGGGACAGCCCCCCCTACGAGCAGTACTTC,CASRYRDSPPYEQYF
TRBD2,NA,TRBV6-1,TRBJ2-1,TGTGCCAGCAGTGGCCAGACGGGGGGCGGACTAGCGGGAGGGCCTTATGAGCAGTTCTTC,CASSGQTGGGLAGGPYEQFF
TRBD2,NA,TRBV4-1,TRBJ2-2,TGCGCCAGCAGCCAAGGACCGGGACTAGCGGGAAACACCGGGGAGCTGTTTTTT,CASSQGPGLAGNTGELFF
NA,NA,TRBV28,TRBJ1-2,TGTGCCAGCAGTTCTAACTATGGCTACACCTTC,CASSSNYGYTF
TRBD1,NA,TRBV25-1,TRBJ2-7,TGTGCCAGCAGTGCTTTTTCAGGGGGTTACGAGCAGTACTTC,CASSAFSGGYEQYF
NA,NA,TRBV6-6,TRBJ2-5,TGTGCCAGCAGCCTAACCGGGGCGGCCCAAGAGACCCAGTACTTC,CASSLTGAAQETQYF
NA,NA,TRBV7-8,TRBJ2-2,TGTGCCAGCAGCTTAAAGCGATTAAACACCGGGGAGCTGTTTTTT,CASSLKRLNTGELFF
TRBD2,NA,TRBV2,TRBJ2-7,TGTGCCAGCAGTTTTAGCGGGGTATACTACGAGCAGTACTTC,CASSFSGVYYEQYF
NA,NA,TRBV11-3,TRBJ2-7,TGTGCCAGCAGCTTAACCCGAAGCTCCTACGAGCAGTACTTC,CASSLTRSSYEQYF
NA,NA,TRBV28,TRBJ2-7,TGTGCCAGCAGTACGCCAGGATCCTACGAGCAGTACTTC,CASSTPGSYEQYF
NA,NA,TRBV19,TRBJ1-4,TGTGCCAGTAGTATCCCGTCAAACCATGAAAAACTGTTTTTT,CASSIPSNHEKLFF
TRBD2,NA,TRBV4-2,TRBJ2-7,TGTGCCAGCAGCCAACTTCTAGCGGGAGCCGCCTACGAGCAGTACTTC,CASSQLLAGAAYEQYF
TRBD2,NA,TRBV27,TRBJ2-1,TGTGCCAGCAGCCCGACTAGCGGGAGGGCCCGGGAGCAGTTCTTC,CASSPTSGRAREQFF
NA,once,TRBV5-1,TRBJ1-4,TGCGCCAGCAGCTTGGACACCTTTAATGAAAAACTGTTTTTT,CASSLDTFNEKLFF
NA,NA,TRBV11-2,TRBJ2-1,TGTGCCAGCAGCTTTGGGGGGAAGGTCCCCTACAATGAGCAGTTCTTC,CASSFGGKVPYNEQFF
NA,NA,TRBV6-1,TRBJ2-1,TGTGCCAGCAGTGAACTAGCTGACCCACTCAATGAGCAGTTCTTC,CASSELADPLNEQFF
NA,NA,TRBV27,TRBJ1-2,TGTGCCAGCAGTTTAAAACCAGGGATGATCTATGGCTACACCTTC,CASSLKPGMIYGYTF
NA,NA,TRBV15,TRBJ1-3,TGTGCCACCACCTTTAGTTCAAGCTCTGGAAACACCATATATTTT,CATTFSSSSGNTIYF
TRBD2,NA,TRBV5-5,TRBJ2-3,TGTGCCAGCAGCTTGCGGTTGACTAGCGGGAGCACAGATACGCAGTATTTT,CASSLRLTSGSTDTQYF
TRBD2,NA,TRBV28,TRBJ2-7,TGTGCCAGCAGGGTAAGCGGGAGATCTAACAACGAGCAGTACTTC,CASRVSGRSNNEQYF
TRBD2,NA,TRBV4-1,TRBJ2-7,TGCGCCAGCAGCCAAGGACTAGCGGGATCCTACGAGCAGTACTTC,CASSQGLAGSYEQYF
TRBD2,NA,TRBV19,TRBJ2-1,TGTGCCAGTAGTAGCGGGACTAGCGGGAGATATGAGCAGTTCTTC,CASSSGTSGRYEQFF
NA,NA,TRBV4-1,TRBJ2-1,TGCGCCAGCAGCCAAGATCGTAGCGGTGCTTACAATGAGCAGTTCTTC,CASSQDRSGAYNEQFF
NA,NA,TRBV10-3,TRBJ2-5,TGTGCCATCAGTGAGTCCAAGGCTGCCCAGGAGACCCAGTACTTC,CAISESKAAQETQYF
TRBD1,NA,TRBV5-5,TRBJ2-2,TGTGCCAGCAGCTTCCGGGACAGGGTGGCCGGGGAGCTGTTTTTT,CASSFRDRVAGELFF
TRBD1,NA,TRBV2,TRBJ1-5,TGTGCCAGCAGTGGGTGGCAGGGGGCAGGACAGCCCCAGCATTTT,CASSGWQGAGQPQHF
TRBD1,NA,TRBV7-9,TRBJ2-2,TGTGCCAGCAGGAAGGACAGGGGACGCACCGGGGAGCTGTTTTTT,CASRKDRGRTGELFF
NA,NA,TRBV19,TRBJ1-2,TGTGCCAGTAGTATAGGGGGGTTGCCGGGTTGGTATGGCTACACCTTC,CASSIGGLPGWYGYTF
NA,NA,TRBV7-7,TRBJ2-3,TGTGCTAGCAGCCCGATTGGGGGTTCGACAGATACGCAGTATTTT,CASSPIGGSTDTQYF
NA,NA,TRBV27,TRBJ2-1,TGTGCCAGCAGTTTACTAGCGATTAGCTCCTACAATGAGCAGTTCTTC,CASSLLAISSYNEQFF
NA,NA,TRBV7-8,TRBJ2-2,TGTGCCAGCAGGGTATCCACCGGGGAGCTGTTTTTT,CASRVSTGELFF
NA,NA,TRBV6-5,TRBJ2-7,TGTGCCAGCAGTGACTCCTACGAGCAGTACTTC,CASSDSYEQYF
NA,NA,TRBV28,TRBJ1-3,TGTGCCAGCAGTCGGGCAGGGGCCGGAAACACCATATATTTT,CASSRAGAGNTIYF
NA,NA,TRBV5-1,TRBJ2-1,TGCGCCAGCAGCTTGAAGGGATACAATGAGCAGTTCTTC,CASSLKGYNEQFF
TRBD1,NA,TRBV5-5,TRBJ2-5,TGTGCCAGCAGCTTGCCAGGGGGCTTAAGAGAGACCCAGTACTTC,CASSLPGGLRETQYF
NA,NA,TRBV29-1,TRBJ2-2,TGCAGCGCCACCCCTACGGGTTACACCGGGGAGCTGTTTTTT,CSATPTGYTGELFF
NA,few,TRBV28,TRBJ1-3,TGTGCCAGCAGTTTATTTAGAGGGAAGGCTGGAAACACCATATATTTT,CASSLFRGKAGNTIYF
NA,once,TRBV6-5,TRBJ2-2,TGTGCCAGCACCCCGAAAAAGGGCGGGGGGGAGCTGTTTTTT,CASTPKKGGGELFF
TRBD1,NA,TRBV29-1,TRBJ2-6,TGCAGCGCCCAGACAGGGGCTTTTACTTCTGGGGCCAACGTCCTGACTTTC,CSAQTGAFTSGANVLTF
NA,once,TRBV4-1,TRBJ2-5,TGCGCCAGCAGCCAAGTTGCGGGAAAAGAGACCCAGTACTTC,CASSQVAGKETQYF
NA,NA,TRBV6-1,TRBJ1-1,TGTGCCAGCCGGCGGGCCACTGAAGCTTTCTTT,CASRRATEAFF
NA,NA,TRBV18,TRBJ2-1,TGTGCCAGCTCACGAGTCAGGCTAGCGAACAATGAGCAGTTCTTC,CASSRVRLANNEQFF
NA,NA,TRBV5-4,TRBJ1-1,TGTGCCAGCAGCTTTGAAACCCGCCGGCGGCTGCGGACTGAAGCTTTCTTT,CASSFETRRRLRTEAFF
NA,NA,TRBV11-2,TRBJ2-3,TGTGCCAGCACCTTAGCTACAGATACGCAGTATTTT,CASTLATDTQYF